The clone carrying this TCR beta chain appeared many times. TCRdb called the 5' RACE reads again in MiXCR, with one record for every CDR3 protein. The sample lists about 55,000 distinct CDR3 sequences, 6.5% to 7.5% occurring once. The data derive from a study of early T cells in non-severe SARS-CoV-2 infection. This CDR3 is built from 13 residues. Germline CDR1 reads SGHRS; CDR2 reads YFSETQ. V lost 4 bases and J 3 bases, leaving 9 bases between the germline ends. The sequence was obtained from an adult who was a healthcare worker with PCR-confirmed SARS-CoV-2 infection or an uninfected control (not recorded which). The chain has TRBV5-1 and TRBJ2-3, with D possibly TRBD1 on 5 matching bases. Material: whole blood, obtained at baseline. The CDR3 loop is CASSPQGTDTQYF. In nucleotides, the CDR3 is TGCGCCAGCAGCCCGCAGGGAACAGATACGCAGTATTTT.